The TCR beta chain described here comes from a study of shared clonotypes between healthy human individuals. Clones were sequenced by immunoSEQ multiplex PCR, and TCRdb holds only the in-frame ones, with some missing. This sample has around 2.1 million clones, with about 92% found just once. In the naive CD8 group, cells lacked CD45RO and were positively selected for CCR7, so terminally differentiated effector memory CD45RA+ cells were left out. Points on this clone: Its matching antigen is unknown.

CDR3 length equals 14 residues. Germline CDR1 reads MNHEY; CDR2 reads SVGAGI. Deletions cut 2 bases from V and 2 bases from J, with 10 bases between. Study-level findings and limits: The sampled material consisted only of blood, and tissue repertoires are likely to differ.

The chain recombines TRBV6-5 with TRBJ2-7; no clear D. The sequence was collected from a man aged 18-30 years in good health. Some clones in this sample may be carry-over from other donors' samples. Sequenced input: naive CD8+ T cells from PBMCs. This chain's CDR3 is CASSYGQDTYEQYF. In nucleotides, the CDR3 is TGTGCCAGCAGTTACGGGCAGGATACCTACGAGCAGTACTTC.